This TCR beta chain was sequenced for a study of blood T cell repertoires in COVID-19. Study overall: Samples of COVID-19 (acute and convalescent) were obtained from the United States, Italy and Spain. PBMCs, B-cell-depleted T cells, or T cells were the source of the cDNA or gDNA that made up the material.

Trimming removed 3 bases at V and 0 bases at J, with 12 bases between. CDR3 length equals 16 residues. Germline-derived CDR1 and CDR2 are SGHTA and FQGNSA. As processed by the authors: Using reference gene primer amplification, nucleated cell counts were estimated. Assay used: immunoSEQ multiplex PCR; TCRdb lists only in-frame clones, some missing. The V and J calls and the clone size are those of that table, but D and trimming were determined from the DNA. The data hold 35,000 to 40,000 clones, with around 89% observed a single time. This chain links TRBV7-2 with TRBJ2-1, with TRBD2 as a possible D gene (5 bases). This clonotype originated in a man aged 55 to 69 with active or convalescent COVID-19. Material for sequencing was peripheral blood. CDR3 DNA: TGTGCCAGCAGCTTTATAGCGCATAGCTCCTACAATGAGCAGTTCTTC. This gives the protein CASSFIAHSSYNEQFF.